This TCR delta chain was recorded in a study of Vδ1+ human thymocytes. The study's findings and limits: The authors advised highly purified populations and single-cell validation. About 20% of thymic delta-chain sequences were Vdelta2, with few Vdelta3, unlike blood Vdelta1+ controls. In the thymus, TRG and TRD repertoires looked highly polyclonal with Gaussian CDR3 lengths.

Alphabeta T cells were depleted, then CD3+ Vdelta1+ Vdelta2- thymocytes were FACS-sorted. Between roughly 98% and 99.6% of sorted thymocytes were Vdelta1+. With 3 bases clipped from V and 1 base from J, the junction kept 16 bases outside the gene matches. The germline V gene has CDR1 TSWWSYY and CDR2 QGS. The length of the CDR3 is 20 residues. Regarding this clone: Antigen specificity is unknown.

Extracted RNA was reverse transcribed into cDNA. The CDR3 regions were amplified by multiplex PCR from V-gene primers to a constant-region primer. TCRdb re-called the multiplex PCR reads through CATT. The sample contains around 76,000 delta-chain clones, about 35% of which appear only once. The chain is built from TRDV1 and TRDJ1, with 11 positions matching TRDD3. The sequenced sample consisted of Vdelta1+ gamma-delta thymocytes from the thymus. Stated subset: FACS-sorted CD3+ TCRalphabeta- TCRVdelta1+ TCRVdelta2- thymocytes. This TCR derives from a boy under two years old who had congenital heart surgery. The CDR3 DNA reads as TGTGCTCTTGGGGAGGCCTTTTGGTATACTGGGGGATATCGCACCGATAAACTCATCTTT. This encodes CALGEAFWYTGGYRTDKLIF.